This T cell receptor (beta chain) is from a study of cytomegalovirus exposure and HLA in healthy donors. Study in general: The 120 or so validation repertoires were reported in a later analysis to have been generated on the same platform as the roughly 630 first-cohort repertoires. Study findings and constraints: Specificity for CMV antigens was confirmed in vitro for a few of the CMV-associated chains.

For this clone: The antigen remains undetermined.

The CDR3 is made up of 17 amino acids. The V end was cut by 5 bases, the J end by 2 bases, with 18 bases between. From germline, CDR1 is MDHEN and CDR2 SYDVKM. Using immunoSEQ multiplex PCR, the repertoire was profiled, and TCRdb retains in-frame clones only, with some absent. Among 150,000 to 200,000 clones, about four fifths were seen once, and the ten largest hold more than 6.5%. This TCR was recovered from a man younger than 35 in good health and CMV-seropositive. Input material: PBMCs. The J gene is TRBJ1-4, the V gene TRBV28, with D possibly TRBD1 on 6 matching bases. The CDR3 loop reads CASSKTGKSWTNEKLFF. DNA for the CDR3: TGTGCCAGCAGTAAAACAGGGAAATCATGGACTAATGAAAAACTGTTTTTT.